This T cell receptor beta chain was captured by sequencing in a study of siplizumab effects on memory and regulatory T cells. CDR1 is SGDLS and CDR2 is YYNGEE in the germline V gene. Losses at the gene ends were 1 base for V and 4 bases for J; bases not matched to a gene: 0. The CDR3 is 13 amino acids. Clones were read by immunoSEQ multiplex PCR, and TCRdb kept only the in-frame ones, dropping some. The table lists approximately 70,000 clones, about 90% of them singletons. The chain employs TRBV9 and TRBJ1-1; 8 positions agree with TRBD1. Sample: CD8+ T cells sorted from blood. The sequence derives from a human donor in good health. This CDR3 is CASSVTGGTEAFF. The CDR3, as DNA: TGTGCCAGCAGCGTAACAGGGGGCACTGAAGCTTTCTTT.